The 20 T cell receptor beta chains presented below share a single source sample, sequenced in a study of pediatric ulcerative colitis. The rectum was sampled with one to two pinch biopsies at colonoscopy. Some clones are missing from TCRdb's copy, which holds only in-frame ones; the method was immunoSEQ multiplex PCR. The sample lists 30,000 to 35,000 clones, roughly three quarters occurring once. Source material: gut tissue. The receptors shown here come from a boy younger than 18 with mild ulcerative colitis.

This sequence joins TRBV4-2 and TRBJ2-1, with D hard to call. Germline CDR1 LGHNA, CDR2 YNFKEQ. The CDR3 runs to 11 residues. V lost 1 base and J 9 bases, leaving 4 bases between the germline ends. In DNA form, the CDR3 reads TGTGCCAGCAGCCAAGTGGGTGAGCAGTTCTTC. It specifies CASSQVGEQFF.

A single count supports this clone. The chain carries TRBV5-6 and TRBJ2-2; D might be TRBD1 (6 bases). Germline values: CDR1 SGHDT, CDR2 YYEEEE. The CDR3 runs to 17 residues. Trimming stripped 0 bases from V and 0 bases from J, with 12 bases between. CDR3 bases: TGTGCCAGCAGCTTGGTTTTTCAGGGGCCGAACACCGGGGAGCTGTTTTTT. Its translation is CASSLVFQGPNTGELFF. Looking up the rest from reference TRBV5-6 and TRBJ2-2 gives the full variable domain: DAGVTQSPTHLIKTRGQQVTLRCSPKSGHDTVSWYQQALGQGPQFIFQYYEEEERQRGNFPDRFSGHQFPNYSSELNVNALLLGDSALYLCASSLVFQGPNTGELFFGEGSRLTVL.

The genes are TRBV4-1 and TRBJ2-2; 7 bases are a match to TRBD2. The ends lost 3 bases at V and 4 bases at J; junction bases unmatched: 8. CDR1 and CDR2 (germline): MGHRA, YSYEKL. This CDR3 is 16 amino acids long. The chain's CDR3 is CASSHRRGTGTGELFF. CDR3 in DNA: TGCGCCAGCAGCCACCGGCGGGGGACTGGCACCGGGGAGCTGTTTTTT.

The rearrangement joins TRBV5-1 to TRBJ2-7; D is unclear. V lost 2 bases and J lost 4, with 10 bases in between. Germline values: CDR1 SGHRS, CDR2 YFSETQ. The CDR3 is 13 amino acids. Here the CDR3 DNA reads TGCGCCAGCAGCTTTGGCCCTCTTTACGAGCAGTACTTC. This gives the protein CASSFGPLYEQYF.

The chain uses TRBV7-6 and TRBJ2-5, with D maybe TRBD2 (5 bases). Germline CDR1 reads SGHVS; CDR2 reads FNYEAQ. The CDR3 covers 14 residues. Between the trimmed V and J ends, which lost 1 base and 5 bases, there was a span of 11 bases. The CDR3 protein is CASSLGPRGETQYF. Here the CDR3 DNA reads TGTGCCAGCAGCTTAGGACCGCGAGGGGAGACCCAGTACTTC.

The rearrangement links TRBV19 to TRBJ1-2; 7 bases fit TRBD1. V dropped 1 base and J dropped 4; count of bases not matched to a gene: 6. The germline V gene encodes CDR1 LNHDA and CDR2 SQIVND (reference sequence). The CDR3 contains 15 residues. CDR3 amino acids: CASSIARQGSYGYTF. In DNA form, the CDR3 reads TGTGCCAGTAGTATAGCCCGACAGGGAAGCTATGGCTACACCTTC.

V is TRBV30 and J is TRBJ1-3; D not resolved. The V gene lost 3 bases and the J gene lost 0 bases, with 9 bases spanning the gap. The germline V gene encodes CDR1 GTSNPN and CDR2 SVGIG (reference sequence). CDR3 length: 14 residues. The CDR3 nucleotides read TGTGCCTGGAGCAAGAAAAGCTCTGGAAACACCATATATTTT. Its translation: CAWSKKSSGNTIYF.

This clone occurred once. V and J are TRBV7-2 and TRBJ2-3, with TRBD2 matching over 9 bases. V lost 1 base to trimming and J lost 4 bases; unmatched junction nucleotides: 6. Germline assignment: CDR1 SGHTA and CDR2 FQGNSA. CDR3 size: 16 residues. The CDR3: CASSLEGAGGADTQYF. DNA of the CDR3: TGTGCCAGCAGCTTAGAAGGAGCGGGGGGAGCAGATACGCAGTATTTT.

This sequence joins TRBV6-1 and TRBJ1-6, with unresolved D. With 3 bases removed from V and 7 bases from J, the gap between germline ends came to 16 bases. The CDR3 has 16 residues. Per germline, CDR1 MNHNS and CDR2 SASEGT. Written as DNA, the CDR3 is TGTGCCAGCAGTGATTCTCGGGGAGATTACAATTCACCCCTCCACTTT. This codes for CASSDSRGDYNSPLHF.

The chain employs TRBV19 and TRBJ2-7; 8 bases are a match to TRBD2. The J segment lost 2 bases and the V segment lost 6 bases, leaving 6 bases of the junction unmatched. Germline loops: CDR1 LNHDA, CDR2 SQIVND (reference sequence). The CDR3 has 14 residues. CDR3 region: CASRPGLGPYEQYF. The DNA of the CDR3 is TGTGCCAGTAGACCGGGACTAGGTCCCTACGAGCAGTACTTC.

This chain connects TRBV30 to TRBJ1-1, with D unresolved. This CDR3 region has 12 residues. V was cut by 3 bases and J by 0 bases, with 5 bases left in between. Germline V gene lookup returns CDR1 GTSNPN and CDR2 SVGIG (reference sequence). The CDR3 nucleotides read TGTGCCTGGAGGTGGATGAACACTGAAGCTTTCTTT. It yields the protein CAWRWMNTEAFF.

This chain connects TRBV9 to TRBJ1-6; D unresolved. The length of the CDR3 is 14 residues. Trimming shortened V by 4 bases and J by 6 bases, and 11 bases separated the two germline ends. The germline CDR1 and CDR2 sequences are SGDLS and YYNGEE. The CDR3 DNA sequence: TGTGCCAGCAGCCTCCGGCCCGTTAATTCACCCCTCCACTTT. It yields the protein CASSLRPVNSPLHF.

The V call is TRBV27, the J call TRBJ1-4; D is ambiguous. Between the trimmed V and J ends, which lost 6 bases and 7 bases, there was a span of 18 bases. The germline gives CDR1 MNHEY, CDR2 SMNVEV (reference sequence). The length of the CDR3 is 15 residues. The chain's CDR3 is CASRAGSLWGEKLFF. In DNA, the CDR3 is TGTGCCAGCAGGGCTGGGAGCCTCTGGGGTGAAAAACTGTTTTTT.

This chain links TRBV10-3 with TRBJ2-2; D possibly matches TRBD1 or TRBD2 (5 bases each). V was trimmed by 0 bases and J by 0 bases, leaving 8 bases between them. The CDR3 loop spans 16 amino acids. Germline V CDR1 and CDR2: ENHRY, SYGVKD. For the CDR3, the DNA is TGTGCCATCAGTGAGTCGGGGACGGCGAACACCGGGGAGCTGTTTTTT. It is translated as CAISESGTANTGELFF.

This sequence joins TRBV5-1 and TRBJ2-2, with unresolved D. The germline V gene encodes CDR1 SGHRS and CDR2 YFSETQ. The CDR3 is 15 residues long. V was clipped by 4 bases and J by 1 base, with 11 bases between them. As DNA, the CDR3 is TGCGCCAGCAGCGCGCTATCCAGGAACACCGGGGAGCTGTTTTTT. This translates into CASSALSRNTGELFF. Filled out from reference TRBV5-1 and TRBJ2-2, the complete variable domain reads KAGVTQTPRYLIKTRGQQVTLSCSPISGHRSVSWYQQTPGQGLQFLFEYFSETQRNKGNFPGRFSGRQFSNSRSEMNVSTLELGDSALYLCASSALSRNTGELFFGEGSRLTVL.

This sequence joins TRBV11-2 and TRBJ1-1; TRBD1 aligns across 8 bases. CDR1 is SGHAT and CDR2 is FQNNGV in the germline V gene. This CDR3 is built from 13 residues. V shed 5 bases, J shed 4 bases, and the junction held 3 bases outside the gene matches. CDR3 sequence: CASSQGAVTEAFF. The DNA for the CDR3 is TGTGCCAGCAGCCAGGGGGCGGTCACTGAAGCTTTCTTT.

The chain's CDR3 is CASSLRGNSDNEQFF. DNA for the CDR3: TGTGCCAGCAGCTTAAGGGGCAATAGCGACAATGAGCAGTTCTTC. The chain combines TRBV7-3 with TRBJ2-1; D assignment may be TRBD1 or TRBD2 (5 bases each). Trimming left V 1 base short and J 5 bases short, with 12 bases between. In germline, CDR1 is SGHTA, CDR2 FQGTGA. The CDR3 contains 15 residues.

V and J are TRBV5-1 and TRBJ2-2, with TRBD2 matching over 9 bases. In germline, CDR1 is SGHRS, CDR2 YFSETQ. J lost 1 base, V lost 0 bases, and 7 bases had no gene match. This CDR3 has 18 amino acids. CDR3 in DNA: TGCGCCAGCAGCTTGGCGGGAGGGACTAGCCGGAACACCGGGGAGCTGTTTTTT. Translating gives CASSLAGGTSRNTGELFF.

The rearrangement links TRBV6-1 to TRBJ2-7; 8 nucleotides align to TRBD2. The germline gives CDR1 MNHNS, CDR2 SASEGT. The CDR3 spans 13 residues. The V segment lost 1 base and the J segment 12 bases; nucleotides outside the gene matches: 8. CDR3 region: CASSEVIGGDSYF. DNA for the CDR3: TGTGCCAGCAGTGAAGTAATCGGGGGGGATTCGTACTTC.

The chain carries TRBV18 and TRBJ2-7; D is undetermined. The CDR3 is 12 amino acids. CDR1 and CDR2 from the germline V gene are KGHSH and LQKENI. Trimming shortened V by 4 bases and J by 7 bases, and 11 bases separated the two germline ends. The CDR3: CASSLVGQEQYF. The DNA for the CDR3 is TGTGCCAGCTCACTGGTAGGGCAGGAGCAGTACTTC.